Given below is one T cell receptor (beta chain) in context. The record originates from a study of blood T cell repertoires in COVID-19. Study details: There were acute and convalescent COVID-19 samples, and they came from the United States, Italy and Spain. Sample material is recorded as cDNA or gDNA derived from T cells, B-cell-depleted T cells, or PBMCs.

Per germline, CDR1 SEHNR and CDR2 FQNEAQ (reference sequence). This CDR3 region has 16 residues. With V trimmed by 3 bases and J by 5 bases, 6 bases remained unmatched. Original handling: Estimated nucleated cell counts came from reference gene primer amplification. Measured with immunoSEQ multiplex PCR; TCRdb has only the in-frame clones, and not every one. V, J and clone size were drawn from that table, and D and trimming were deduced from the DNA. The sample includes about 80,000 clones, around 80% of them seen just once. This TCR came from a woman in her 70s with acute or convalescent COVID-19. The specimen was peripheral blood. The V and J genes are TRBV7-9 and TRBJ2-2; 10 nucleotides align to TRBD2. CDR3 residues: CASSFVAGGITGELFF. CDR3 DNA sequence: TGTGCCAGCAGCTTCGTAGCGGGAGGTATAACCGGGGAGCTGTTTTTT.